Listed below are T cell receptor beta chains from one sample, sequenced in a study of T cell responses to AZD1222 COVID-19 vaccine. Profiling relied on immunoSEQ multiplex PCR, and the TCRdb table lists in-frame clones only, not all of them. The data contain roughly 98,000 clones, just over 90% of them singletons. The source was peripheral blood, collected on day 0 of AZD1222 vaccination. All receptors derive from an adult in good health. Both conserved end residues are part of each CDR3. D genes are given only for firm matches. A clone size is listed for some rows: how often the clone was seen (once, few, many), or a class if it is expanded.

>NA|TRBV21-1|NA|TRBJ1-4
CATRYLSGKLFF
TGTGCCACCAGGTACTTATCGGGAAAACTGTTTTTT
>NA|TRBV6-1|few|TRBJ1-4
CASSDPTLGWEKLFF
TGTGCCAGCAGTGACCCGACTCTGGGATGGGAAAAACTGTTTTTT
>NA|TRBV19|NA|TRBJ2-1
CASSMAAYNEQFF
TGTGCCAGTAGTATGGCAGCTTACAATGAGCAGTTCTTC
>NA|TRBV4-1|NA|TRBJ2-1
CASSQSALLHEQFF
TGCGCCAGCAGCCAATCAGCTCTTCTCCATGAGCAGTTCTTC
>NA|TRBV4-1|NA|TRBJ2-7
CASSLGWDGGSYEQYF
TGCGCCAGCAGCCTTGGATGGGACGGGGGTTCCTACGAGCAGTACTTC
>NA|TRBV18|once|TRBJ1-1
CASSPRDFSTEAFF
TGTGCCAGCTCACCACGTGACTTTAGTACTGAAGCTTTCTTT
>NA|TRBV30|NA|TRBJ1-3
CAWSPWTVGNTIYF
TGTGCCTGGAGTCCTTGGACGGTCGGAAACACCATATATTTT
>NA|TRBV3-1/TRBV3-2|NA|TRBJ2-1
CASSQDPSEGEQFF
TGTGCCAGCAGCCAAGATCCGTCCGAGGGGGAGCAGTTCTTC
>NA|TRBV4-1|NA|TRBJ1-4
CASSQDHRTVEKLFF
TGCGCCAGCAGCCAAGATCACCGGACAGTCGAAAAACTGTTTTTT
>TRBD1|TRBV6-5|NA|TRBJ1-4
CASGGQGVEKLFF
TGTGCCAGCGGCGGACAGGGCGTTGAAAAACTGTTTTTT
>NA|TRBV5-1|NA|TRBJ2-7
CASSLESVAYEQYF
TGCGCCAGCAGCTTGGAGAGCGTGGCCTACGAGCAGTACTTC
>NA|TRBV27|NA|TRBJ2-1
CASSLRGNEQFF
TGTGCCAGCAGTTTAAGGGGGAATGAGCAGTTCTTC
>TRBD1|TRBV6-1|NA|TRBJ1-1
CASTYGQGSTEAFF
TGTGCCAGCACCTACGGACAGGGCTCTACTGAAGCTTTCTTT
>TRBD1|TRBV6-5|NA|TRBJ1-5
CASRSRGGRNQPQHF
TGTGCCAGCAGGTCCAGGGGGGGAAGAAATCAGCCCCAGCATTTT
>NA|TRBV12-3/TRBV12-4|once|TRBJ1-6
CASSSGSNSPLHF
TGTGCCAGCAGTTCTGGGAGTAATTCACCCCTCCACTTT
>NA|TRBV5-4|once|TRBJ1-3
CASSLLNRDQPNTIYF
TGTGCCAGCAGCTTGCTAAACAGGGATCAACCAAACACCATATATTTT